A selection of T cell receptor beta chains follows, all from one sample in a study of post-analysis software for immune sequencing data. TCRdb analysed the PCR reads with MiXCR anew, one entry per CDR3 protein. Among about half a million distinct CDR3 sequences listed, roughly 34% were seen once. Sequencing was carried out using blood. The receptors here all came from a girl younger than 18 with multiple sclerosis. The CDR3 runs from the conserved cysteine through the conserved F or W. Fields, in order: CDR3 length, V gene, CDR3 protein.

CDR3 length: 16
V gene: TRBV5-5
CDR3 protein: CASSSGGRTEQETQYF

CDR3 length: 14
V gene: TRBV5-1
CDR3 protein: CASSLEGTGYGYTF

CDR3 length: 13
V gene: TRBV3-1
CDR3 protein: CASSPGRIGGYTF

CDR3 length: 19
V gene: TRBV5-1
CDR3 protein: CASSLAGRGPFPFTDTQYF

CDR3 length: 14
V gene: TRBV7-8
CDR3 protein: CASSARLLDYEQYF

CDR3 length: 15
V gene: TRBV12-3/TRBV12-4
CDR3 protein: CASSLVQGAGYGYTF

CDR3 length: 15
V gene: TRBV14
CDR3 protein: CASSRDRRWEETQYF

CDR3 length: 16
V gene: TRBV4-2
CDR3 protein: CASSQDLAGGADTQYF

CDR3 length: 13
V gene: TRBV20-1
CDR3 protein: CSAPGQGSEAQYF

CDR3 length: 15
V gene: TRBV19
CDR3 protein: CASKEPGQVRSPLHF

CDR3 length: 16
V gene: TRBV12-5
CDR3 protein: CASGFTLGVKADTQYF

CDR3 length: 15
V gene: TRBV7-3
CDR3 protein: CASSPGVSTSGPWYF

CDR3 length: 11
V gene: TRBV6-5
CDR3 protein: CASSATDTQYF

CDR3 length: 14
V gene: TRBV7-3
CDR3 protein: CASSLNPLSETQYF

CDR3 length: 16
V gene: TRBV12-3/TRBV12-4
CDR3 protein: CASRPGERGSQETQYF

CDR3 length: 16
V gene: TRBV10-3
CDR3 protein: CAISEGLAGVGDTQYF

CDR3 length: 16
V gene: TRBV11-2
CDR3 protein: CASSLTSGGAEDTQYF

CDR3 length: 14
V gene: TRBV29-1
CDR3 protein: CSVEVQGVSYEQYF

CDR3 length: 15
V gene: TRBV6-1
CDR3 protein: CASSGLAGSSYEQYF

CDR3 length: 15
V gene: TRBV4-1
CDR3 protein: CASTRAQNTVETQFF

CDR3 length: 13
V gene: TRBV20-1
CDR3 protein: CSARGPDYNEQFF

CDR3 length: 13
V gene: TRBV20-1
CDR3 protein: CSARGGEGEPQHF

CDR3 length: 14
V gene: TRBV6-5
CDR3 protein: CASSANRGWYEQYF

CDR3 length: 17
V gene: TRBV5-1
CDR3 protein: CASSLGPRTGGNQPQHF

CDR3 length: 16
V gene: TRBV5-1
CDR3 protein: CASSWWTSGTTDTQYF

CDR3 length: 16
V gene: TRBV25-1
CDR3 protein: CASSEPIGTLDETQYF

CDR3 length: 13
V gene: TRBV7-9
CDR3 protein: CASSPRGGQGYTF

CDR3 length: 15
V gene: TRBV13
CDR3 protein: CASSLMPGQGSPLHF

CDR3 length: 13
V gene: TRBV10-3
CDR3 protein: CAISEQGGSEAFF

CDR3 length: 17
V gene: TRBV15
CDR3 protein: CATSSTGRPNSNQPQHF

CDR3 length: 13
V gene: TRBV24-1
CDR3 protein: CATSVGHSYGYTF

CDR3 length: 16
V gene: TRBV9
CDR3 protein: CASSVETSGVLNEQFF

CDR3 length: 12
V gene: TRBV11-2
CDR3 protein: CAGSLVGTTQYF

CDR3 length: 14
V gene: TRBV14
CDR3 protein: CASSQAHSSQTQYF

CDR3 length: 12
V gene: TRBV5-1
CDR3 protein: CASGRGGYGYTF

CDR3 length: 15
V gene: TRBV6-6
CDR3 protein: CASSPPQGAHTEAFF

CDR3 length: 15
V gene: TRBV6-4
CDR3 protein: CASSELAVRTDTQYF

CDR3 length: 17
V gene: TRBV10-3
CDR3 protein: CAISEFPTGLSNQPQHF

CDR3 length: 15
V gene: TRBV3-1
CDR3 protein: CASSQADRANYGYTF

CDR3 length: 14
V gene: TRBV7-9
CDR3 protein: CASSLVSGYNEQFF

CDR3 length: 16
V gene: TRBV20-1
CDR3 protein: CSARDPGGTGSDEQYF

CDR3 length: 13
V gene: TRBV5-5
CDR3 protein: CASSPPPGQPQHF

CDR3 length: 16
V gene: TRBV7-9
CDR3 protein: CASSLGDRGRSYEQYF

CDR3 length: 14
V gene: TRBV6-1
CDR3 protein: CASIRSLSNQPQHF

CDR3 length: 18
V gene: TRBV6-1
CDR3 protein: CASSPLTDREVSNQPQHF

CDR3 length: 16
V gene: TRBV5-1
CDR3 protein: CASSLGYGWSDTEAFF